A selection of T cell receptor beta chains follows, all from one sample in a study of cytomegalovirus exposure and HLA in healthy donors. The data were produced by immunoSEQ multiplex PCR, yet TCRdb's version contains in-frame clones alone and is incomplete. The sample holds some 140,000 clones; around 74% are singletons and the top ten take approximately 2.8%. Material for sequencing was PBMCs. The receptors were gathered from a man aged 18 to 29 in good health and CMV-seronegative. Both conserved end residues are part of each CDR3. A D gene is named only where the DNA matches it firmly. Clone size is not always given. Where it is, it says once, few, many or a class for expanded clones.

v_call	j_call	clone_size	d_call	cdr3_aa	cdr3_nt
TRBV5-6	TRBJ1-5	NA	NA	CASSLGGGGSNQPQHF	TGTGCCAGCAGCTTGGGTGGGGGCGGGTCCAATCAGCCCCAGCATTTT
TRBV29-1	TRBJ1-2	few	TRBD1	CSATTSGGADYGYTF	TGCAGCGCCACAACTTCAGGGGGCGCAGACTATGGCTACACCTTC
TRBV29-1	TRBJ2-5	NA	NA	CSVARFEETQYF	TGCAGCGTTGCCCGTTTTGAAGAGACCCAGTACTTC
TRBV5-1	TRBJ2-2	NA	NA	CASSLGPLTNTGELFF	TGCGCCAGCAGCCTCGGTCCTCTTACTAACACCGGGGAGCTGTTTTTT
TRBV5-1	TRBJ2-3	NA	TRBD2	CASSLASGVTDTQYF	TGCGCCAGCAGCTTGGCTAGCGGGGTCACAGATACGCAGTATTTT
TRBV7-6	TRBJ2-7	NA	NA	CASSLEPETYEQYF	TGTGCCAGCAGCTTAGAACCGGAGACCTACGAGCAGTACTTC
TRBV27	TRBJ2-7	NA	TRBD1	CASSPDRVRSEQYF	TGTGCCAGCAGTCCCGACAGGGTACGATCCGAGCAGTACTTC
TRBV6-5	TRBJ1-3	NA	TRBD1	CASSRTGDTGNTIYF	TGTGCCAGCAGTCGCACAGGGGATACTGGAAACACCATATATTTT
TRBV7-9	TRBJ1-6	NA	NA	CASSLVFRAGDSPLHF	TGTGCCAGCAGCTTAGTGTTCCGGGCGGGGGATTCACCCCTCCACTTT
TRBV6-1	TRBJ2-6	few	NA	CASSPTGSGANGLTF	TGTGCCAGCAGCCCGACAGGCTCTGGGGCCAACGGCCTGACTTTC
TRBV18	TRBJ1-1	NA	NA	CASSPSWQGEAFF	TGTGCCAGCTCACCATCCTGGCAGGGTGAAGCTTTCTTT
TRBV14	TRBJ2-5	NA	TRBD2	CASSPRGVRTQYF	TGTGCCAGCAGCCCACGGGGGGTCCGGACCCAGTACTTC
TRBV18	TRBJ2-1	NA	TRBD2	CASLVGGSYNEQFF	TGTGCCAGCTTAGTGGGGGGGTCCTACAATGAGCAGTTCTTC
TRBV10-2	TRBJ1-4	NA	NA	CASSQEGGGSNEKLFF	TGCGCCAGCAGTCAAGAAGGTGGGGGCTCCAATGAAAAACTGTTTTTT
TRBV27	TRBJ1-3	NA	NA	CASSSQGLFSGNTIYF	TGTGCCAGCAGTTCCCAGGGCCTATTCTCTGGAAACACCATATATTTT
TRBV9	TRBJ2-7	NA	TRBD1	CASSLGTRQGAEQYF	TGTGCCAGCAGCCTGGGTACGAGACAGGGAGCCGAGCAGTACTTC
TRBV10-3	TRBJ1-1	NA	NA	CAISGWQMNTEAFF	TGTGCCATCAGTGGTTGGCAAATGAACACTGAAGCTTTCTTT
TRBV5-4	TRBJ2-1	NA	NA	CASSSRVEGNNNEQFF	TGTGCCAGCAGCTCCCGGGTAGAGGGTAATAACAATGAGCAGTTCTTC
TRBV2	TRBJ2-5	few	NA	CASSAGTQYF	TGTGCCAGCAGTGCAGGGACCCAGTACTTC
TRBV6-5	TRBJ1-4	NA	TRBD1	CASSYSRDSNEKLFF	TGTGCCAGCAGTTACTCGAGGGACAGTAATGAAAAACTGTTTTTT
TRBV5-1	TRBJ2-3	NA	NA	CASSLGQGSVTDTQYF	TGCGCCAGCAGCTTGGGGCAGGGATCGGTCACAGATACGCAGTATTTT